This T cell receptor beta chain was sequenced in a study of blood T cell repertoires in COVID-19 (TCRdb year 2020). For the wider study: Samples from collaborators originated in the United States, Italy and Spain and spanned both the acute and convalescent phases of COVID-19. The repertoires were released in a freely available public database intended as a resource for research on the immune response to SARS-CoV-2. The sample metadata nearly always contained a de-identified subject ID, COVID-19 status, age in years and sex. The prospective study material was composed of cDNA or gDNA derived from T cells, B-cell-depleted T cells, or PBMCs. The samples were drawn from two sources: the first 160 participants of the ongoing ImmuneRACE study, and about 1,300 subjects contributed by 6 global collaborators. Where available, HLA class I and class II types were taken from metadata supplied by the sample provider and were not determined by assay-based typing. Subjects who had been exposed to COVID-19, were actively infected with it, or had recovered from it provided the deeply sampled blood TCRbeta repertoires that made up the dataset. General study outcomes and caveats: How much clinical and demographic metadata was included differed by source and by participant, and the metadata was provided uncurated.

TCRbeta CDR3 regions were amplified from genomic DNA using the immunoSEQ Assay, a bias-controlled multiplex PCR. Under the source paper's analysis protocol: The number of nucleated cells in each sample was estimated from the amplification of reference gene primers within the assay. Sequence reads were collapsed and filtered to measure the absolute abundance of every unique TCRbeta CDR3 rearrangement. For each sample, productive Simpson clonality was calculated as the square root of Simpson's diversity index across productive rearrangements. TCRdb provides this immuneACCESS table in a form limited to in-frame rearrangements. Some clones are lacking; in checked studies, under half of them reflect an unresolved V gene, and why the rest are absent is not known. The D gene and trimming were derived from the DNA, and the V and J assignments and clone size from that table. This sample comprises around 95,000 clones, about 84% of them detected only once. The top ten hold around 10% of the sample.

Collaborating institutions collected whole blood in K2EDTA tubes following their own protocols. For TCRbeta analysis, collaborator samples were shipped as frozen whole blood, as isolated PBMCs, or as DNA extracted from either sample type. As for this clone: Its antigen is unknown. No much larger clone exists at a distance of one base, and base qualities are not known.

Material: peripheral blood. This sequence originates from an elderly woman with acute or convalescent COVID-19.

The CDR3 sequence is CASRTLTGSSYEQYF. The sequenced DNA: TGTGCCAGCAGAACACTGACAGGGAGCTCCTACGAGCAGTACTTC. In this chain, TRBV27 is recombined with TRBJ2-7, and 7 junctional nucleotides match TRBD1. Ends trimmed: V by 6 bases, J by 0 bases; bases unmatched to a gene: 8. The CDR3 runs 15 residues from the cysteine to the phenylalanine. Only the CDR3 part of the read is kept: 45 bases, read in frame from the first base. CDR1 and CDR2, looked up from the germline V gene (reference sequence), are MNHEY and SMNVEV.